This T cell receptor (beta chain) came from a study of T cells in Graves' hyperthyroidism and ophthalmopathy. About this clonotype itself: Its matching antigen is unknown.

Regions amplified from RNA transcripts were the TCR beta CDR3 regions. A set of HTBI primers served as the primers for a first-round RT-PCR of the TCR CDR3. TCRdb re-called the multiplex PCR reads through MiXCR, storing one row per CDR3 protein. Among approximately 600,000 distinct CDR3 sequences listed, 13% to 15% were seen once. Study results and limitations: For ophthalmopathy, model prediction preceded onset by a median about 6.4 months.

With V trimmed by 7 bases and J by 6 bases, 9 bases remained unmatched. The CDR3 is 15 amino acids. CDR1 MNHEY and CDR2 SVGEGT come from the germline V gene. Diagnoses were established using clinical symptoms, serum thyroxine and TRAb, thyroid ultrasound and orbital computed tomography. The chain combines TRBV6-2 or TRBV6-3 with TRBJ2-1, with 10 bases lining up with TRBD2. Sequencing was performed on blood. This clonotype was sampled from a young woman with Graves' ophthalmopathy. CDR3 loop: CASTWGTSVRNEQFF. CDR3 nucleotide sequence: TGTGCCAGCACCTGGGGGACTAGCGTCCGCAATGAGCAGTTCTTC.